The present T cell receptor (beta chain) was sequenced within a study of T cell clonality in common variable immunodeficiency. Control and CVID samples contributed equal amounts of genomic DNA. Some clones are missing from TCRdb's copy, which holds only in-frame ones; the method was immunoSEQ multiplex PCR. The record shows under 50,000 clones for this sample, with no singletons present. J gave up 3 bases and V 4 bases, and 0 bases lay outside the gene matches. The CDR3 contains 15 residues. Germline assignment: CDR1 MNHNS and CDR2 SASEGT. In its sample, this clone ranks as medium-sized. The read ends 3 residues before the CDR3 terminus; that terminus is restored from the germline J gene.

The sample was peripheral blood mononuclear cells. The TCR sequence derives from a person aged 18 to 70 in good health. The chain couples TRBV6-1 to TRBJ2-2, with 12 bases lining up with TRBD2. CDR3 DNA, as far as it was read: TGTGCCAGCAGTGGGACTAGCGGGGACACCGGGGAG. Amino acids: CASSGTSGDTGE. The whole CDR3 sequence is CASSGTSGDTGELFF.